This TCR beta chain was profiled in a study of PD-1 blockade in classical Hodgkin lymphoma. This sample's time point: cycle 4 day 1 (C4D1), after 5 to 7 weeks of nivolumab. Relapse after autologous stem cell transplantation occurred in every patient, and brentuximab vedotin exposure varied. Magnetic negative selection was used to purify CD4+ T cells from PBMCs that had been thawed. CDR3 length equals 13 residues. The germline V gene encodes CDR1 MNHEY and CDR2 SVGAGI. V shed 8 bases and J 12 bases; nucleotides not matched to a gene: 12. Sequencing was performed with immunoSEQ multiplex PCR; in TCRdb, only in-frame clones are kept and a portion is missing. The table lists tens of thousands of clones, 70% to 90% of them singletons.

This chain connects TRBV6-5 to TRBJ2-3; 9 nucleotides match TRBD1. The source is a human donor with classical Hodgkin lymphoma. Sequenced material: CD4+ T cells from blood, taken before the fourth cycle of nivolumab. In DNA form, the CDR3 reads TGTGCCAGCGGGCGACAGGGGGATTCAGCACAGTATTTT. This translates into CASGRQGDSAQYF.